The T cell receptor beta chain described here comes from a study of identical twins (dated by TCRdb to the mid-2010s). Study-level background: TCR alpha and beta repertoires from monozygotic twins, unrelated adults of various ages and cord blood were deep-sequenced to test whether fetal clonotypes persist. To rule out contamination, replicate twin experiments were performed at different times with different library preparation protocols. General study outcomes and caveats: Out-of-frame TCR alpha sharing in monozygotic twins was systematically underestimated by recombination models, whereas sharing between unrelated individuals was in agreement with the recombination models. Abundant cord blood beta clonotypes had fewer insertions, young adult naive repertoires showed a similar but weaker trend, and memory repertoires showed no such trend. Compared with coincidental sharing between unrelated individuals, out-of-frame TCR alpha sequences shared between twins had an excess of sequences with low generation probability. In beta out-of-frame sequences, excess twin sharing was weaker, because having fewer shared sequences lowered the signal-to-noise ratio. Zero-insertion analyses could be partly confounded by invariant T cells such as MAIT and iNKT, though diverse VJ usage argued against such confounding for most clonotypes. Because the same donors could not be followed over many years, the conclusions depended on cross-sectional statistical analysis.

The CDR3 numbers 13 residues from cysteine through phenylalanine. The retained sequence is limited to the CDR3, 39 bases, with the frame set at the first base. Germline trimming amounts to 4 bases on V and 5 bases on J, with 5 as the count of junction bases outside the gene matches. From the germline V gene, CDR1 is SQVTM and CDR2 is ANQGSEA. This clonotype has a handful of counts. Its recognized antigen is unknown. Base-call qualities are not available, and no considerably larger clone is one nucleotide away. All donors were healthy Caucasians. Three unrelated non-twin adults were additionally sequenced: a male aged 18 to 29, a male aged 50 to 60 and a female aged 50 to 60. Miltenyi CD45RO+ enrichment and human naive T-cell isolation kits were used to isolate memory (CD45RO+) and naive T cells from PBMC. The library was built by means of 5' RACE. The sequencing machine was an Illumina HiSeq 2000. Template switching added a universal primer binding site, and the final cDNA carried a unique molecular identifier that allowed TCR cDNA molecules to be counted accurately. Specific primers in the conserved constant-segment region were used to synthesize first-strand cDNA for the TCR alpha and beta chains. To control for contamination, every cDNA library carried two barcodes: a SMART-Mk sample barcode plus Illumina barcodes. TruSeq adapter sequences and Illumina sample barcodes were added in two successive PCR steps. Sequencing of the TCR alpha and beta cDNA libraries was done on the Illumina HiSeq platform using custom primers. Concerning the study's data processing: MiGEC was used to process raw reads and extract unique molecular identifiers, and MiXCR was used to find CDR3 positions. Recombination models were inferred per individual with the repgenHMM and IGoR tools using an EM algorithm. The analysis of shared clonotypes was done with the tcR package in R, with sharing normalized by the product of cloneset sizes. To study raw recombination free of thymic and clonal selection effects, out-of-frame nonproductive sequences were analyzed. The public reads were reanalyzed by TCRdb: fastp trimming at Q25, MiXCR alignment, in-frame beta chains only. CDR3 protein duplicates are merged, each entry listing the most common genes and DNA. TCRdb's processing, not the study's, gives the V and J calls here. Across this sample there are more than 350,000 distinct CDR3 sequences, with roughly 9% seen only once. About 8.1% of the sample is in the top ten clones.

This TCR came from a woman in her forties or fifties in good health. This chain joins TRBV29-1 to TRBJ2-5, and 9 bases in between align with TRBD2. Sequenced sample: naive T cells sorted from blood. The sample's cell subset or site label, decoded: cells isolated with a human naive T-cell isolation kit. In nucleotides, the sequence is TGCAGCGTTGTTGCGGGAGGGCTGGAGACCCAGTACTTC. This yields the protein CSVVAGGLETQYF.